This record looks at one T cell receptor (beta chain) sequence and its context. The CDR3 consists of 17 residues. The J segment lost 1 base and the V segment lost 0 bases, leaving 8 bases of the junction unmatched. CDR1 and CDR2 from the germline V gene are SGHRS and YFSETQ. The data derive from a study of cytomegalovirus exposure and HLA in healthy donors. Amplification used 60 Vbeta primers and 13 Jbeta primers. The protocol was immunoSEQ multiplex PCR, while the TCRdb copy is restricted to in-frame clones and leaves out a portion. The sample includes 120,000 or so clones, 70% to 80% of them seen just once.

The sample taken for sequencing was PBMCs. The genes are TRBV5-1 and TRBJ2-3; the match to TRBD2 covers 7 bases. The TCR was taken from a woman in her 50s in good health and CMV-seropositive. CDR3 sequence (DNA): TGCGCCAGCAGCTTGGAGGTTCTGGCGGGGGGCACAGATACGCAGTATTTT. It translates to CASSLEVLAGGTDTQYF.